The present T cell receptor beta chain was sequenced within a study of early T cells in non-severe SARS-CoV-2 infection. The wider study: Sequenced bulk RNA came from whole blood that was unsorted, and chains were unpaired.

The CDR3 length is 16 residues. Germline CDR1 is SGHDN and CDR2 is FVKESK. The V and J ends lost 3 bases and 2 bases, in that order; junction bases with no gene match: 5. Researchers attached unique molecular identifiers to individual cDNA molecules. Each CDR3 protein is one row after TCRdb ran MiXCR on the 5' RACE reads. The repertoire holds approximately 84,000 distinct CDR3 sequences, with about 13% as singletons. V and J are TRBV14 and TRBJ2-3; 10 bases are a match to TRBD2. The source is an adult who was a healthcare worker with PCR-confirmed SARS-CoV-2 infection or an uninfected control (not recorded which). Sequencing used whole blood. CDR3 protein: CASSQGLAINTDTQYF. The CDR3 DNA is TGTGCCAGCAGCCAGGGACTAGCGATAAACACAGATACGCAGTATTTT.